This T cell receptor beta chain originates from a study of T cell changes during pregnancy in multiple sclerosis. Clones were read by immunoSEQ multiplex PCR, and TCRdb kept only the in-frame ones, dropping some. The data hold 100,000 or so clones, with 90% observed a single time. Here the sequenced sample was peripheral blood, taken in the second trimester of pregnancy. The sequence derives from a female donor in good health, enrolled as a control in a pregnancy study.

The CDR3 nucleotides are TGCGCCAGCAGCTTGGCCAGGCGGGGGGCGGAAGAGACCCAGTACTTC. It translates to CASSLARRGAEETQYF. This chain connects TRBV5-1 to TRBJ2-5, with 8 nucleotides matching TRBD2. CDR1 and CDR2 (germline): SGHRS, YFSETQ. The V gene end was trimmed by 0 bases and the J gene end by 3 bases; junction bases not matched to a gene: 7. The CDR3 spans 16 residues.